The TCR beta chain under discussion was sequenced for a study of PD-L1 blockade in urothelial cancer (TCRdb year 2017). Notes on the research overall: All patients started therapy around 2014 and received atezolizumab 1,200 mg intravenously every 3 weeks. About nine tenths of the roughly 30 patients were males with bladder-origin urothelial cancer, and about 60% of the 29 reported a prior smoking history. An ECOG performance status of 0 or 1 was recorded for the patients, and 0 to 3 prior chemotherapy regimens had been received by the patients. Blood samples were analyzed at two time points: 3 weeks after treatment start (second dose) and 6 weeks after treatment start. Blood samples gave a median of about 150,000 T cells and 82,636 unique TCRs, with a median clonality of 0.080. The study was an exploratory multi-omic analysis of somatic, immune and clinical correlates of response to PD-L1 blockade with atezolizumab in urothelial cancer. Pretreatment tumor samples, along with matched peripheral blood serially collected before and after atezolizumab treatment, were subjected to TCR sequencing. Durable clinical benefit was defined as progression-free survival longer than 6 months, and TCR features were also tested against progression-free and overall survival. In the same patients, pretreatment tumors underwent whole exome sequencing and RNA sequencing in addition to TCR sequencing. Durable clinical benefit was achieved by nine patients and was not achieved by 20 patients. Over 28 patients had pretreatment blood TCR-seq, some 25 had at least one posttreatment blood collection, and some 25 had tumor TCR-seq.

Concerning this clone: No cognate antigen has been identified for it. No much larger clone exists at a distance of one base, and base qualities are not known.

The cohort comprised 29 patients with locally advanced or metastatic urothelial carcinoma treated at Memorial Sloan Kettering on a trial protocol. Peripheral blood mononuclear cells were collected pretreatment and during treatment, with between 1 and 8 total time points obtained per patient. The Qiagen DNeasy Blood extraction kit was used to purify genomic DNA from total PBMCs and from tumor samples. PBMCs were collected pretreatment and during treatment, and were isolated and stored as previously described. Synthetic TCR analog templates were spiked into each PCR to estimate absolute template abundance from read counts. The immunoSEQ assay was used to amplify TCRbeta CDR3 regions from genomic DNA with bias-controlled V and J gene primers. Rearranged TCRbeta segments were sequenced at approximately 20X coverage. The original pipeline was this. Sequencing errors were corrected by clustering and CDR3s were annotated against IMGT to assign V, D and J genes. Only productive TCRbeta rearrangements were used in downstream analyses, excluding out-of-frame or stop-codon sequences. Clonality was calculated as one minus the Shannon entropy normalized by the log of the number of unique productive sequences. Clones differing between time points or between blood and tumor were identified by Fisher's exact test with Benjamini-Hochberg correction at adjusted p below 0.01. Held by TCRdb, this immuneACCESS table contains in-frame sequences only and omits some clones. Under half of the omission traces to an unresolved V gene where checked; the cause of the rest is unknown. V, J and clone size are taken as reported in that table, and D and trimming were inferred from the DNA itself. Recorded for this sample are under 90,000 clones; 85% to 95% of them occurred a single time. The ten largest clones capture 9.4% of the sample.

The CDR3 measures 16 amino acids from cysteine to phenylalanine. Only the CDR3 DNA stays, 48 bases, in frame from base 1. V and J are trimmed by 5 bases and 3 bases, and the gene matches miss 8 bases of the junction. In the germline V gene, CDR1 corresponds to SGHNT and CDR2 to YENEEA. Beyond this particular receptor, the publication reports: Greater expansion of tumor-associated TCR clones in peripheral blood 3 weeks after the start of treatment was observed in patients with durable benefit (n of about 24, p = 0.022). Improved progression-free and overall survival was associated with having pretreatment peripheral blood TCR clonality below the median. Because of the small sample size (n ≈ 31) and the many exploratory analyses performed, the results are intended to be regarded as hypothesis-generating.

The sample was PBMCs, taken around atezolizumab (anti-PD-L1) treatment. The sequence links TRBV11-3 to TRBJ2-1, with TRBD1 identical over 9 junction bases. The sequence derives from a man aged 55 to 70 with urothelial cancer. The sequenced DNA is TGTGCCAGCAGCCGGACCCCGGGACAGGGCTACAATGAGCAGTTCTTC. Its protein is CASSRTPGQGYNEQFF.